A selection of T cell receptor beta chains follows, all from one sample in a study of Graves' ophthalmopathy and Graves' hyperthyroidism. TCRdb itself ran the multiplex PCR reads through MiXCR, one entry per CDR3 protein. The sample contains a few hundred thousand distinct CDR3 sequences, about a sixth of which appear only once. The specimen sequenced was peripheral blood. The receptors were gathered from an adult woman with stable Graves' hyperthyroidism. Both conserved end residues are part of each CDR3. D genes are given only for firm matches. Size tells how often a clone was seen (once, few, many) or the class of an expanded clone, and some rows leave it out.

d_gene,j_gene,abundance,v_gene,CDR3aa,CDR3nt
TRBD2,TRBJ2-2,.,TRBV18,CASSSGLAENTGELFF,TGTGCCAGCTCATCGGGACTAGCGGAAAACACCGGGGAGCTGTTTTTT
TRBD2,TRBJ2-5,many,TRBV27,CASSLRGSQETQYF,TGTGCCAGCAGTTTACGCGGGAGCCAAGAGACCCAGTACTTC
TRBD1,TRBJ1-1,many,TRBV19,CASSGFQGDMNTEAFF,TGTGCCAGTAGTGGGTTTCAGGGGGACATGAACACTGAAGCTTTCTTT
.,TRBJ2-2,many,TRBV6-1,CASSGGNTGELFF,TGTGCCAGTAGTGGAGGAAACACCGGGGAGCTGTTTTTT
.,TRBJ2-5,few,TRBV29-1,CSVVVAGTETQYF,TGCAGCGTTGTTGTGGCAGGGACAGAGACCCAGTACTTC
.,TRBJ1-2,many,TRBV7-2,CASSPTRGATYGYTF,TGTGCCAGCAGCCCCACAAGAGGTGCTACCTATGGCTACACCTTC
.,TRBJ2-7,many,TRBV12-3/TRBV12-4,CASCRDNTYEQYF,TGTGCCAGCTGCCGGGACAACACCTACGAGCAGTACTTC
TRBD2,TRBJ2-7,.,TRBV6-1,CASSERAGLAYEQYF,TGTGCCAGCAGTGAACGGGCAGGACTAGCCTACGAGCAGTACTTC
.,TRBJ2-5,many,TRBV30,CAWSDQETQYF,TGTGCCTGGAGTGACCAAGAGACCCAGTACTTC
.,TRBJ2-7,many,TRBV9,CASSVGTDTYEQYF,TGTGCCAGCAGCGTGGGGACGGATACCTACGAGCAGTACTTC
.,TRBJ2-5,many,TRBV28,CASSSPLAAQETQYF,TGTGCCAGCAGTTCCCCTTTAGCGGCCCAAGAGACCCAGTACTTC
.,TRBJ1-1,few,TRBV6-5,CASSYSSLPPGSTEAFF,TGTGCCAGCAGTTACTCCAGTCTCCCTCCAGGGTCCACTGAAGCTTTCTTT
TRBD1,TRBJ2-7,few,TRBV18,CASSPSAGTGYEQYF,TGTGCCAGCTCACCGAGCGCCGGGACAGGCTACGAGCAGTACTTC
.,TRBJ2-7,many,TRBV10-3,CAISVPGLQYEQYF,TGTGCCATCAGTGTTCCTGGACTTCAATACGAGCAGTACTTC
.,TRBJ2-7,few,TRBV3-1,CASSQPGVLGEQYF,TGTGCCAGCAGCCAACCGGGAGTATTAGGCGAGCAGTACTTC
.,TRBJ1-5,many,TRBV12-3/TRBV12-4,CASSLGSSGQHF,TGTGCCAGCAGTCTAGGTTCGTCTGGCCAGCATTTT
.,TRBJ2-7,many,TRBV6-1,CASSATGVREQYF,TGTGCCAGCAGTGCGACTGGAGTGAGGGAGCAGTACTTC
TRBD1,TRBJ1-2,.,TRBV15,CATSGGAGGGGGYTF,TGTGCCACCAGCGGGGGGGCAGGGGGAGGCGGTGGCTACACCTTC
.,TRBJ1-1,many,TRBV20-1,CSASSPGAVGTEAFF,TGCAGTGCTAGCTCTCCGGGGGCCGTGGGGACTGAAGCTTTCTTT
.,TRBJ2-7,few,TRBV12-3/TRBV12-4,CASSLQGRGYEQYF,TGTGCCAGCAGTTTACAGGGTAGGGGCTACGAGCAGTACTTC
TRBD2,TRBJ2-7,many,TRBV9,CASSVGGGAGSHEQYF,TGTGCCAGCAGCGTGGGGGGAGGGGCGGGTAGCCACGAGCAGTACTTC
TRBD1,TRBJ2-7,medium-sized,TRBV15,CATSRGGQAADEQYF,TGTGCCACCAGCAGAGGGGGACAGGCGGCCGACGAGCAGTACTTC
TRBD2,TRBJ2-7,once,TRBV5-1,CASSLTAGGGYEQYF,TGCGCCAGCAGCTTGACAGCGGGGGGTGGCTACGAGCAGTACTTC